This T cell receptor (beta chain) was captured in a study of beta chain features in type 1 diabetes. About the research overall: The number of sorted cells examined across all samples was around 110 million. The study, taken as a whole, reports: The analysis here could not establish whether HLA type shapes TCRB rearrangement. Using cDNA template may skew counts toward highly expressing activated cells. Researchers reported that naive, central memory and Treg TCRB repertoires appeared more similar in patients than in healthy donors.

In its sample, this clone was seen a few times. The target antigen is unknown. The ends were cut back, 5 bases at V and 0 bases at J, with 8 bases in the middle. This CDR3 region has 14 residues. Germline V lookup: CDR1 SGHTA, CDR2 FQGNSA. The entirety of the isolated RNA underwent reverse transcription, so expressed TCRB transcripts were sequenced. Data came from immunoSEQ multiplex PCR; TCRdb stores just in-frame clones and leaves some out. Of 620,000 or so clones listed, about 16% are singletons. The sample comprised naive CD4+ T cells from blood. This receptor was identified in a man younger than 35 in good health. This chain joins TRBV7-2 and TRBJ1-3; D unresolved. The CDR3 sequence: CASSRSNSGNTIYF. CDR3 sequence (DNA): TGTGCCAGCAGCCGAAGTAACTCTGGAAACACCATATATTTT.